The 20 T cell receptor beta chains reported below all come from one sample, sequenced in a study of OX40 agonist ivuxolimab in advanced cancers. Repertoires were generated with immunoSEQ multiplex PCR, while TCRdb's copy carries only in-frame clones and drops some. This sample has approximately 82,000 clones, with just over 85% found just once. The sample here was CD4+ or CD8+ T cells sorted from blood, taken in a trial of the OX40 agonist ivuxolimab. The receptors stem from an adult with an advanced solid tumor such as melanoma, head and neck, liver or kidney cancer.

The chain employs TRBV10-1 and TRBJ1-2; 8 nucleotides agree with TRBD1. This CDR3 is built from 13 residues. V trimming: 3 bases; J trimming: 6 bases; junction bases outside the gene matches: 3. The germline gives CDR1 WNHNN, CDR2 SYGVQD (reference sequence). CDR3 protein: CASSDGQGDGYTF. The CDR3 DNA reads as TGCGCCAGCAGTGACGGACAGGGAGATGGCTACACCTTC.

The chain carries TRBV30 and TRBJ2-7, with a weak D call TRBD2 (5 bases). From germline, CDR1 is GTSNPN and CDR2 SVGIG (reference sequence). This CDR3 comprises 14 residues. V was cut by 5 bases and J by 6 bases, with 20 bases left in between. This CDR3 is CAWSLLGVLVEQYF. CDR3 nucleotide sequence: TGTGCCTGGTCCCTACTAGGTGTACTCGTCGAGCAGTACTTC.

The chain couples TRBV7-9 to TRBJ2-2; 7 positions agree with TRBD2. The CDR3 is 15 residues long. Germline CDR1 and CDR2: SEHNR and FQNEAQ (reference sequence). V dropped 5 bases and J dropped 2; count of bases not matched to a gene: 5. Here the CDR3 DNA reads TGTGCCAGCAGCGAAGGGACTACCAACACCGGGGAGCTGTTTTTT. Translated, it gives CASSEGTTNTGELFF. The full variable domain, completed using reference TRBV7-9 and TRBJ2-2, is DTGVSQNPRHKITKRGQNVTFRCDPISEHNRLYWYRQTLGQGPEFLTYFQNEAQLEKSRLLSDRFSAERPKGSFSTLEIQRTEQGDSAMYLCASSEGTTNTGELFFGEGSRLTVL.

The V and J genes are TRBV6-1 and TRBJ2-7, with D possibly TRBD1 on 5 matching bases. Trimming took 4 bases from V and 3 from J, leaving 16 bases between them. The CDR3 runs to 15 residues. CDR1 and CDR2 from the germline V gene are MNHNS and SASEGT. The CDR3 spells CASSGGRQSLYEQYF. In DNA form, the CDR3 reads TGTGCCAGCAGTGGGGGTCGACAGTCTCTCTACGAGCAGTACTTC.

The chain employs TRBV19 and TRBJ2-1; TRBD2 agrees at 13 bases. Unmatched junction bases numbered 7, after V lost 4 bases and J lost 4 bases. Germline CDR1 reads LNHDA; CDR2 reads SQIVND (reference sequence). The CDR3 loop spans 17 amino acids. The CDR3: CASSTALLAGGYNEQFF. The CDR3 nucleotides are TGTGCCAGTAGTACGGCCTTACTAGCGGGAGGGTACAATGAGCAGTTCTTC.

The CDR3 sequence is CASSLSGVFGELFF. The CDR3 bases are TGCGCCAGCAGCTTGTCCGGGGTTTTCGGGGAGCTGTTTTTT. V usage is TRBV5-1 and J usage is TRBJ2-2; D may be TRBD2 (5 bases). The CDR3 consists of 14 residues. Trimming pared 1 base from V and 7 bases from J, leaving 11 bases between. The germline V gene encodes CDR1 SGHRS and CDR2 YFSETQ.

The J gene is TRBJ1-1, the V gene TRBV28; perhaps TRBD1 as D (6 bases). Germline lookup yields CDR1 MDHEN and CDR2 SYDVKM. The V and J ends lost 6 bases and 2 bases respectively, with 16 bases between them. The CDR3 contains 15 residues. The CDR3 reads CASSYPGQLNTEAFF. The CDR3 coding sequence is TGTGCCAGCAGCTATCCCGGACAGCTTAACACTGAAGCTTTCTTT.

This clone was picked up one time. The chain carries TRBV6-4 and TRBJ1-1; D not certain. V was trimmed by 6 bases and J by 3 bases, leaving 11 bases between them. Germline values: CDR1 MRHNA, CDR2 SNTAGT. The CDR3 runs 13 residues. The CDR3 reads CASSLGRDTEAFF. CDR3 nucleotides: TGTGCCAGCAGCCTTGGGAGGGACACTGAAGCTTTCTTT.

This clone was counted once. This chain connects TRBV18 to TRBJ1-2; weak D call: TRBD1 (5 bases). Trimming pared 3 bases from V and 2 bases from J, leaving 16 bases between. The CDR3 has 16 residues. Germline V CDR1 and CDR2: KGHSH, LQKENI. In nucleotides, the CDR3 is TGTGCCAGCTCACCGGCGCAGGGCAGATTCAACTATGGCTACACCTTC. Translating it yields CASSPAQGRFNYGYTF. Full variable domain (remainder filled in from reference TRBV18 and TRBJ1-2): NAGVMQNPRHLVRRRGQEARLRCSPMKGHSHVYWYRQLPEEGLKFMVYLQKENIIDESGMPKERFSAEFPKEGPSILRIQQVVRGDSAAYFCASSPAQGRFNYGYTFGSGTRLTVV.

The DNA of the CDR3 is TGTGCCAGCAGCCTGGGACTAGTGAATGAGCAGTTCTTC. Its translation: CASSLGLVNEQFF. The chain recombines TRBV7-3 with TRBJ2-1; TRBD2 aligns across 8 bases. J was trimmed by 7 bases and V by 5 bases; bases with no gene match: 4. The length of the CDR3 is 13 residues. Germline-derived CDR1 and CDR2 are SGHTA and FQGTGA.

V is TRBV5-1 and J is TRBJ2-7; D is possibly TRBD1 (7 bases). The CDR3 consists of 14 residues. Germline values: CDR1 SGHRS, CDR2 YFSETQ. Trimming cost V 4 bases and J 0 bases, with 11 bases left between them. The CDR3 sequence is CASSAGQSSYEQYF. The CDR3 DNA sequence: TGCGCCAGCAGCGCGGGACAGAGCTCCTACGAGCAGTACTTC.

DNA of the CDR3: TGTGCCAGCAGTGAAGGACCGGGACCTAACTATGGCTACACCTTC. Its protein product is CASSEGPGPNYGYTF. The V and J genes are TRBV6-1 and TRBJ1-2, with D possibly being TRBD1 (5 bases). Germline values: CDR1 MNHNS, CDR2 SASEGT. V gave up 1 base and J gave up 0 bases, with 9 bases separating them. The CDR3 contains 15 residues.

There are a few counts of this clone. The CDR3 bases are TGTGCCAGCCAACCTCTTTCTGTGAACACCGGGGAGCTGTTTTTT. Protein: CASQPLSVNTGELFF. The rearrangement links TRBV7-8 to TRBJ2-2; no clear D. CDR3 length: 15 residues. Trimming stripped 8 bases from V and 1 base from J, with 14 bases between. CDR1 and CDR2 from the germline V gene are SGHVS and FQNEAQ. The complete variable domain, with remaining parts taken from reference TRBV7-8 and TRBJ2-2, reads GAGVSQSPRYKVAKRGQDVALRCDPISGHVSLFWYQQALGQGPEFLTYFQNEAQLDKSGLPSDRFFAERPEGSVSTLKIQRTQQEDSAVYLCASQPLSVNTGELFFGEGSRLTVL.

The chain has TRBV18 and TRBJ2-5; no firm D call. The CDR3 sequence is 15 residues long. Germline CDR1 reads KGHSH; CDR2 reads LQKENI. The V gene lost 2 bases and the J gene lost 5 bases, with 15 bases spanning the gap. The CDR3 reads CASSPNYMVIETQYF. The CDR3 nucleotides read TGTGCCAGCTCACCAAATTATATGGTTATCGAGACCCAGTACTTC.

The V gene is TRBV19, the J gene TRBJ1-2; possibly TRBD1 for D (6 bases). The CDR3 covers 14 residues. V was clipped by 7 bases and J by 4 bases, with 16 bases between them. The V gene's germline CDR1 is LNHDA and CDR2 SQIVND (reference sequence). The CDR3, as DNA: TGTGCCAGTACTTTTCGGGGGGCCGGCTATGGCTACACCTTC. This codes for CASTFRGAGYGYTF.

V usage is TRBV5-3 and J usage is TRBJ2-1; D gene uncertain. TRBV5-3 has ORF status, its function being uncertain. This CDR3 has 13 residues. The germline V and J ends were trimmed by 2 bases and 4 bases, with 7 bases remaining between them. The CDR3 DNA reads TGTGCCAGAAGCTTATCTGGGTACAATGAGCAGTTCTTC. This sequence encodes CARSLSGYNEQFF.

The CDR3 loop is CASSLLTNSGNTIYF. Written as DNA, the CDR3 is TGTGCCAGCAGCTTACTGACAAACTCTGGAAACACCATATATTTT. The gene calls are TRBV11-2 and TRBJ1-3; D is unresolved. The ends were cut back, 2 bases at V and 0 bases at J, with 8 bases in the middle. The CDR3 consists of 15 residues. The germline V gene has CDR1 SGHAT and CDR2 FQNNGV.

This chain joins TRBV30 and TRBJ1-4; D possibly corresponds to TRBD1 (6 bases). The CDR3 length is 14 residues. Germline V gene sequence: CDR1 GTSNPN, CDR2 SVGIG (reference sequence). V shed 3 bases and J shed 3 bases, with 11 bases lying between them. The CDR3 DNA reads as TGTGCCTGGAGACCCAGGGGTTCTAATGAAAAACTGTTTTTT. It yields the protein CAWRPRGSNEKLFF. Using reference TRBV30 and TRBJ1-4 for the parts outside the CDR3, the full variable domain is SQTIHQWPATLVQPVGSPLSLECTVEGTSNPNLYWYRQAAGRGLQLLFYSVGIGQISSEVPQNLSASRPQDRQFILSSKKLLLSDSGFYLCAWRPRGSNEKLFFGSGTQLSVL.

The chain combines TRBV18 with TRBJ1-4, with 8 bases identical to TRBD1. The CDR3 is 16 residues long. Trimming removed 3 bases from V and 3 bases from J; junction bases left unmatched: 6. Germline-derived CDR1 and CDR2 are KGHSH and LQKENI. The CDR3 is CASSPTTGGANEKLFF. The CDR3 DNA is TGTGCCAGCTCACCCACTACAGGGGGAGCTAATGAAAAACTGTTTTTT. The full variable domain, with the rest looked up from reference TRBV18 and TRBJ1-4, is NAGVMQNPRHLVRRRGQEARLRCSPMKGHSHVYWYRQLPEEGLKFMVYLQKENIIDESGMPKERFSAEFPKEGPSILRIQQVVRGDSAAYFCASSPTTGGANEKLFFGSGTQLSVL.

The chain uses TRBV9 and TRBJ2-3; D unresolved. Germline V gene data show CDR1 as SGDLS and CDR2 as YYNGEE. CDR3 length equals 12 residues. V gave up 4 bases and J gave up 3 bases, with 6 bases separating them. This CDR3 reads CASSSRTDTQYF. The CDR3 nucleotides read TGTGCCAGCAGCTCCCGGACAGATACGCAGTATTTT.